A selection of T cell receptor beta chains follows, all from one sample in a study of T cell changes during pregnancy in multiple sclerosis. Produced via immunoSEQ multiplex PCR; TCRdb's table is partial and in-frame only. The sample has under 60,000 clones; around 91% are singletons. The sequencing here drew on CD4+ T cells from peripheral blood mononuclear cells, taken in the second trimester of pregnancy. These receptor sequences come from a female donor in good health, enrolled as a control in a pregnancy study. Both conserved end residues are part of each CDR3. A D gene is named only where the DNA matches it firmly. Size is stated for part of the rows, as once, few or many counts, or as a class when the clone is expanded.

size	V	D	length	J	CDR3	DNA
.	TRBV18	TRBD1	16	TRBJ2-2	CASSPRQGATTGELFF	TGTGCCAGCTCACCACGACAGGGGGCGACCACCGGGGAGCTGTTTTTT
.	TRBV6-5	TRBD1	14	TRBJ1-2	CASSYSVGGDGYTF	TGTGCCAGCAGTTACTCAGTAGGGGGCGATGGCTACACCTTC
.	TRBV6-1	TRBD2	15	TRBJ2-3	CASRASGARGDTQYF	TGTGCCAGCAGGGCTAGCGGGGCCAGAGGAGATACGCAGTATTTT
.	TRBV11-3	TRBD1	15	TRBJ1-3	CASSLVQGPGNTIYF	TGTGCCAGCAGCTTGGTACAGGGGCCAGGAAACACCATATATTTT
.	TRBV19	TRBD1	13	TRBJ2-1	CASSKTGYNEQFF	TGTGCCAGTAGTAAGACAGGGTACAATGAGCAGTTCTTC
.	TRBV11-1	.	14	TRBJ2-1	CASSFLEGEDEQFF	TGTGCCAGCAGCTTTTTAGAAGGCGAGGATGAGCAGTTCTTC
.	TRBV18	TRBD1	15	TRBJ1-6	CASSLQQGPNSPLHF	TGTGCCAGCTCACTTCAACAGGGGCCTAATTCACCCCTCCACTTT
.	TRBV7-3	.	16	TRBJ2-3	CASSLDGGTSTDTQYF	TGTGCCAGCAGCTTGGACGGGGGTACCAGCACAGATACGCAGTATTTT
.	TRBV5-1	.	14	TRBJ1-2	CASSPTNPGNGYTF	TGCGCCAGCAGCCCTACTAATCCAGGGAACGGCTACACCTTC
.	TRBV21-1	.	16	TRBJ1-4	CASSKGTQGEDEKLFF	TGTGCCAGCAGCAAAGGAACCCAGGGCGAAGATGAAAAACTGTTTTTT
.	TRBV9	.	13	TRBJ2-5	CASSVEPGETQYF	TGTGCCAGCAGCGTAGAACCAGGGGAGACCCAGTACTTC
.	TRBV11-2	TRBD1	15	TRBJ1-4	CASRTTRTGDEKLFF	TGTGCCAGCAGGACGACTCGGACAGGGGACGAAAAACTGTTTTTT
.	TRBV10-3	.	16	TRBJ1-2	CAIREQAAGPSYGYTF	TGTGCCATCAGGGAGCAAGCGGCGGGCCCTTCCTATGGCTACACCTTC
.	TRBV7-6	.	16	TRBJ2-1	CASSGIQGPNYNEQFF	TGTGCCAGCAGCGGGATACAGGGCCCGAACTACAATGAGCAGTTCTTC
.	TRBV5-1	TRBD1	19	TRBJ1-4	CASSSPQLRGQGVNEKLFF	TGCGCCAGCAGCTCACCCCAGCTAAGAGGACAGGGAGTTAATGAAAAACTGTTTTTT
.	TRBV20-1	.	11	TRBJ1-1	CSAGPNTEAFF	TGCAGTGCTGGCCCAAACACTGAAGCTTTCTTT
.	TRBV28	.	17	TRBJ2-7	CASSLFGGRVGSYEQYF	TGTGCCAGCAGTTTATTTGGTGGCAGGGTGGGCTCCTACGAGCAGTACTTC
.	TRBV19	.	15	TRBJ1-3	CASMEGTDSGNTIYF	TGTGCCAGTATGGAGGGCACCGACTCTGGAAACACCATATATTTT
.	TRBV5-6	.	16	TRBJ2-5	CASSSKRVRSVETQYF	TGTGCCAGCAGCTCCAAGCGGGTCCGGTCGGTGGAGACCCAGTACTTC
.	TRBV19	.	13	TRBJ1-1	CASSMTMNTEAFF	TGTGCCAGTAGTATGACTATGAACACTGAAGCTTTCTTT
few	TRBV21-1	.	11	TRBJ1-1	CASLFGAEAFF	TGTGCCAGCCTCTTTGGAGCTGAAGCTTTCTTT
.	TRBV19	.	15	TRBJ1-2	CASTRTDAFSYGYTF	TGTGCCAGTACCCGGACAGATGCTTTTTCCTATGGCTACACCTTC
.	TRBV11-3	TRBD1	16	TRBJ1-6	CASSLGQGRNNSPLHF	TGTGCCAGCAGCCTAGGACAGGGGAGGAACAATTCACCCCTCCACTTT
.	TRBV7-3	TRBD1	15	TRBJ2-5	CASSLTGDRSETQYF	TGTGCCAGCAGCTTAACGGGGGACAGGTCAGAGACCCAGTACTTC
.	TRBV5-4	TRBD1	12	TRBJ1-2	CASIGQDYGYTF	TGTGCCAGCATCGGACAGGACTATGGCTACACCTTC
few	TRBV19	TRBD1	14	TRBJ2-7	CASSINRGPYEQYF	TGTGCCAGTAGTATAAACAGGGGCCCCTACGAGCAGTACTTC
.	TRBV5-1	.	15	TRBJ1-6	CASSLGQGRNSPLHF	TGCGCCAGCAGCTTGGGGCAGGGCCGGAATTCACCCCTCCACTTT
.	TRBV7-8	TRBD2	16	TRBJ2-7	CASSFLAGGGSYEQYF	TGTGCCAGCAGCTTTCTAGCCGGCGGGGGGTCCTACGAGCAGTACTTC
.	TRBV18	.	15	TRBJ2-1	CASSPLAAYSNEQFF	TGTGCCAGCTCACCACTGGCGGCATATAGCAATGAGCAGTTCTTC
.	TRBV2	.	13	TRBJ1-2	CASSAGQSYGYTF	TGTGCCAGCAGTGCCGGACAGAGCTATGGCTACACCTTC
.	TRBV6-5	.	13	TRBJ1-4	CASRGQSNEKLFF	TGTGCCAGCAGGGGACAATCTAATGAAAAACTGTTTTTT
.	TRBV2	.	13	TRBJ2-2	CATKGQNTGELFF	TGTGCCACTAAGGGACAGAACACCGGGGAGCTGTTTTTT
.	TRBV27	.	15	TRBJ1-4	CASSLYGQINEKLFF	TGTGCCAGCAGTTTATATGGACAGATTAATGAAAAACTGTTTTTT
.	TRBV7-7	.	16	TRBJ2-2	CASSLGASPNTGELFF	TGTGCTAGCAGCTTAGGTGCGTCGCCGAACACCGGGGAGCTGTTTTTT
.	TRBV11-3	.	17	TRBJ2-7	CASRGFGQEAKGYEQYF	TGTGCCAGTCGGGGTTTCGGCCAGGAGGCCAAGGGCTACGAGCAGTACTTC
.	TRBV7-3	.	13	TRBJ2-3	CASSFAGGDTQYF	TGTGCCAGCAGCTTTGCTGGGGGGGATACGCAGTATTTT
.	TRBV19	.	15	TRBJ2-6	CASSIRQAGANVLTF	TGTGCCAGTAGTATACGGCAGGCTGGGGCCAACGTCCTGACTTTC
few	TRBV2	.	16	TRBJ1-2	CASSEAQAEWNYGYTF	TGTGCCAGCAGTGAAGCGCAGGCAGAGTGGAACTATGGCTACACCTTC
.	TRBV30	TRBD1	15	TRBJ2-2	CAWRGTALNTGELFF	TGTGCCTGGAGAGGGACAGCTCTGAACACCGGGGAGCTGTTTTTT
.	TRBV9	.	13	TRBJ1-1	CASTQTVNTEAFF	TGTGCCAGCACCCAGACAGTGAACACTGAAGCTTTCTTT
.	TRBV6-5	.	13	TRBJ1-1	CASSPGGGTEAFF	TGTGCCAGCAGCCCCGGCGGGGGCACTGAAGCTTTCTTT
.	TRBV25-1	.	14	TRBJ1-2	CASSEWQGVGGYTF	TGTGCCAGCAGTGAGTGGCAGGGCGTGGGTGGCTACACCTTC
.	TRBV7-6	.	12	TRBJ2-2	CASSLRSGELFF	TGTGCCAGCAGCCTTAGAAGCGGGGAGCTGTTTTTT
.	TRBV6-1	.	13	TRBJ1-4	CAIQERANEKLFF	TGTGCCATCCAGGAGCGGGCTAATGAAAAACTGTTTTTT
.	TRBV5-4	TRBD2	14	TRBJ2-1	CASGLAGAGNEQFF	TGTGCCAGTGGACTAGCGGGGGCCGGGAATGAGCAGTTCTTC
.	TRBV7-8	TRBD2	13	TRBJ2-1	CASSLLAGSKQFF	TGTGCCAGCAGCTTACTAGCGGGGAGCAAGCAGTTCTTC
.	TRBV7-9	TRBD1	16	TRBJ1-1	CASSLDRVDSNTEAFF	TGTGCCAGCAGCCTGGACAGGGTAGACTCGAACACTGAAGCTTTCTTT
once	TRBV9	TRBD1	14	TRBJ1-4	CASSVGRGNEKLFF	TGTGCCAGCAGCGTAGGCAGGGGGAATGAAAAACTGTTTTTT
.	TRBV19	.	15	TRBJ2-1	CASSLDLDSYNEQFF	TGTGCCAGTAGTCTCGACTTAGACTCCTACAATGAGCAGTTCTTC
.	TRBV6-1	.	13	TRBJ1-4	CASSPIPNEKLFF	TGTGCCAGCAGCCCAATCCCTAATGAAAAACTGTTTTTT
.	TRBV27	TRBD1	16	TRBJ1-1	CASSTFSGQMNTEAFF	TGTGCCAGCAGTACTTTTTCGGGACAGATGAACACTGAAGCTTTCTTT
once	TRBV30	.	15	TRBJ2-3	CAWTYSGGDTDTQYF	TGTGCCTGGACTTATTCCGGGGGAGACACAGATACGCAGTATTTT
.	TRBV7-2	TRBD1	16	TRBJ1-2	CASSLAQGQGAGGYTF	TGTGCCAGCAGCTTAGCGCAGGGACAGGGGGCAGGTGGCTACACCTTC
.	TRBV6-1	.	16	TRBJ2-3	CASSEFGTIGSDTQYF	TGTGCCAGCAGTGAATTTGGGACAATAGGCTCAGATACGCAGTATTTT